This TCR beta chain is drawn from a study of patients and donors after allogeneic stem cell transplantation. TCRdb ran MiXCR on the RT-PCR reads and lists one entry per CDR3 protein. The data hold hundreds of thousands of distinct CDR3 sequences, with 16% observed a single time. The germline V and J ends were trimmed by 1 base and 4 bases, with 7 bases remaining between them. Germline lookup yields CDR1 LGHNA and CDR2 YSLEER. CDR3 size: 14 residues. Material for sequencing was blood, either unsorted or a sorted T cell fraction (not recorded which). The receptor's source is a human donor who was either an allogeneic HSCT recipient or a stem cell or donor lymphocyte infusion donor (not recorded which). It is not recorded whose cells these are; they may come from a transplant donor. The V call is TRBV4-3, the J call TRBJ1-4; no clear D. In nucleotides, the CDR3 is TGCGCCAGCAGCCAAGGACACCTTAATGAAAAACTGTTTTTT. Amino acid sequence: CASSQGHLNEKLFF.